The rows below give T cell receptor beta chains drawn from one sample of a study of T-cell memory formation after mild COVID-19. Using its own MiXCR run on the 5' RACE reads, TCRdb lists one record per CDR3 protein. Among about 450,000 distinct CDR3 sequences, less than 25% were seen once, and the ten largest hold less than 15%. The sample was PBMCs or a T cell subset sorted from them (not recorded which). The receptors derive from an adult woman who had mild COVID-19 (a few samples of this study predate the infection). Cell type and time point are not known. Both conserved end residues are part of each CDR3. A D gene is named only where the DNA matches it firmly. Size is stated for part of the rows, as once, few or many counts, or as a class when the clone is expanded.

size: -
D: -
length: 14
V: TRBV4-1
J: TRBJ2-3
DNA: TGCGCCAGCAGCAAAAACCGGGTCTCAGATACGCAGTATTTT
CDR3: CASSKNRVSDTQYF

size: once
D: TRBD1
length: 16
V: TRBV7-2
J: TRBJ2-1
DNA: TGTGCCAGCAGCTTAGTGTGGACAGGGGCCCCCAATGAGCAGTTCTTC
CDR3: CASSLVWTGAPNEQFF

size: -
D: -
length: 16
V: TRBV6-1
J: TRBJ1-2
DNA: TGTGCCAGCAGTGAAGCACTTGGGGAATCTAACTATGGCTACACCTTC
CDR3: CASSEALGESNYGYTF

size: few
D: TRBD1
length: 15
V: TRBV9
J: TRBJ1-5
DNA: TGTGCCAGCAGCGTGGGGACAGGGGGAGAACAGCCCCAGCATTTT
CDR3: CASSVGTGGEQPQHF

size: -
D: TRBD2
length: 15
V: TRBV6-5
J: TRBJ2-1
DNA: TGTGCCAGCAGTTACTCGACTAGCGGGCCCAATGAGCAGTTCTTC
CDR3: CASSYSTSGPNEQFF

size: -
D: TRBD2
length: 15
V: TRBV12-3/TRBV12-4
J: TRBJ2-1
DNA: TGTGCCAGCAGCCTTAGGACTAGCGGGAGCAATGAGCAGTTCTTC
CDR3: CASSLRTSGSNEQFF

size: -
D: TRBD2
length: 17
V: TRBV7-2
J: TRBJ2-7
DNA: TGTGCCAGCAGCTTACTATTACCGGGACTAGCGGGAGGGAAGCAGTACTTC
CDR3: CASSLLLPGLAGGKQYF

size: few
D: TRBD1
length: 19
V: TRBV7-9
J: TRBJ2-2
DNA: TGTGCCAGCAGCTCGTTTCGGCTATTTGGACAGGGACACACCGGGGAGCTGTTTTTT
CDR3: CASSSFRLFGQGHTGELFF

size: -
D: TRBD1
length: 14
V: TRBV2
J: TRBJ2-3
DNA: TGTGCCAGGGCAGGGACAGGGGGCAGAGATACGCAGTATTTT
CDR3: CARAGTGGRDTQYF

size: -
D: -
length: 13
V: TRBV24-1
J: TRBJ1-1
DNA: TGTGCCACCAGTGATTGGGGTCGTACTGAAGCTTTCTTT
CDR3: CATSDWGRTEAFF

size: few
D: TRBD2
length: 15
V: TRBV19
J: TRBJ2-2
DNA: TGTGCCAGTAGTATGGGCGGGAGTAGGACCGGGGAGCTGTTTTTT
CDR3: CASSMGGSRTGELFF

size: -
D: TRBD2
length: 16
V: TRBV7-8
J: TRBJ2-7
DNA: TGTGCCAGCAGCCAAGGACTAGCGGGGGCCTTCGGGGAGCAGTACTTC
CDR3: CASSQGLAGAFGEQYF

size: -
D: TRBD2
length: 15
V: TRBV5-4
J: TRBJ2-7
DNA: TGTGCCAGCAGCCCGGCTAGCGGGGGTATCCACGAGCAGTACTTC
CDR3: CASSPASGGIHEQYF

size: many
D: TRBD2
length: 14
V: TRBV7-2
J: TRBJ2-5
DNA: TGTGCCAGCAGCGCCGCGGGAGTCGCAGAGACCCAGTACTTC
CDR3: CASSAAGVAETQYF

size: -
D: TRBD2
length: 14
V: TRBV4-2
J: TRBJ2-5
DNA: TGTGCCAGCAGCCAAGTTCGCGGGGGAGAGACCCAGTACTTC
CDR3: CASSQVRGGETQYF

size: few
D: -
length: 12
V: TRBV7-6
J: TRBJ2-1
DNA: TGTGCCAGCAGCTGGGTCCCCAATGAGCAGTTCTTC
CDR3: CASSWVPNEQFF

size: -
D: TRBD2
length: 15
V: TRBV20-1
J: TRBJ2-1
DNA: TGCAGTGCTAGAGGTGCAGCGGGAGGTCAAAATGAGCAGTTCTTC
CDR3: CSARGAAGGQNEQFF

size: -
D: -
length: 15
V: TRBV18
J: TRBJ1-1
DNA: TGTGCCAGCCGCCCTCCGGGAGTCATGAACACTGAAGCTTTCTTT
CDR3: CASRPPGVMNTEAFF

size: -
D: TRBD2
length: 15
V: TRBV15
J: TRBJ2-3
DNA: TGTGCCACCAGCAGATCCGGGACTAGCAGAGATACGCAGTATTTT
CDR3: CATSRSGTSRDTQYF

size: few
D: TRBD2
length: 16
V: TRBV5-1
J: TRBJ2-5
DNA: TGCGCCAGCAGCGTTACTAGCGGGAGCATCGGAGAGACCCAGTACTTC
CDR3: CASSVTSGSIGETQYF

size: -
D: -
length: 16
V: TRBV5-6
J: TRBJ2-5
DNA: TGTGCCAGCATTCTAAAGGGCAGGGGATACCAAGAGACCCAGTACTTC
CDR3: CASILKGRGYQETQYF

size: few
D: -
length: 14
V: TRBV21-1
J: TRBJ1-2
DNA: TGTGCCAGCAGCAAGACAGGGGGCAGGGATGGCTACACCTTC
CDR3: CASSKTGGRDGYTF

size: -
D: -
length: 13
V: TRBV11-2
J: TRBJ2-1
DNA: TGTGCCAGCAGCTATACATCTAGCGAACGGCAGTTCTTC
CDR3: CASSYTSSERQFF

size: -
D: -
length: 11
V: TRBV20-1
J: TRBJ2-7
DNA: TGCAGTGCTAAGCCAAAACACGAGCAGTACTTC
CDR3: CSAKPKHEQYF

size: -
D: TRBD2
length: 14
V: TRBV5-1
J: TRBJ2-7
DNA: TGCGCCAGCAGCTTGGAGACTAGCCCCTACGAGCAGTACTTC
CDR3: CASSLETSPYEQYF

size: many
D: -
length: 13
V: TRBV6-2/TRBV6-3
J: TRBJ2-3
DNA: TGTGCCAGCAGGCCCATCAGCACAGATACGCAGTATTTT
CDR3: CASRPISTDTQYF

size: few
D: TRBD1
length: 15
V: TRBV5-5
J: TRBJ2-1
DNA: TGTGCCAGCAGCGATTGGACCGGGACAGGGAGTGAGCAGTTCTTC
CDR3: CASSDWTGTGSEQFF

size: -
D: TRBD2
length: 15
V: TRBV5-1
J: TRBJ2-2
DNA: TGCGCCAGCAGCCGCATTGCGGGAGACACCGGGGAGCTGTTTTTT
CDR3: CASSRIAGDTGELFF

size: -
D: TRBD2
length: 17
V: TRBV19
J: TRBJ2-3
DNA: TGTGCCAGTAGTATAATTGGTTTAGCGGGGGGCCGAGATACGCAGTATTTT
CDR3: CASSIIGLAGGRDTQYF

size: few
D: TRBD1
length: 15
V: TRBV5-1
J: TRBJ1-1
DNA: TGCGCCAGCAGCGACCGGGACAGGTTGAACACTGAAGCTTTCTTT
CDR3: CASSDRDRLNTEAFF

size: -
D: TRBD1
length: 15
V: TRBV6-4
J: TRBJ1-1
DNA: TGTGCCAGCAGTGACTCCTCGACAGGGAGAGGAGAAGCTTTCTTT
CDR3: CASSDSSTGRGEAFF

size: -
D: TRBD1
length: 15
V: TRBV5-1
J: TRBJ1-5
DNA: TGCGCCAACCAAGACAGGGGGAATGGCAATCAGCCCCAGCATTTT
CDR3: CANQDRGNGNQPQHF

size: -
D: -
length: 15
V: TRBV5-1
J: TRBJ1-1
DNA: TGCGCCAGCAGCTGGAGTCAGGAGATGAACACTGAAGCTTTCTTT
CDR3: CASSWSQEMNTEAFF

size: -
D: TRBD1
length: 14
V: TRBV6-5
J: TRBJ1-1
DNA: TGTGCCAGCAGTTACTCGGGGACAGGCGCTGAAGCTTTCTTT
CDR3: CASSYSGTGAEAFF

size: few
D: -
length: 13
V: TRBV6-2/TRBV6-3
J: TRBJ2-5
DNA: TGTGCCAGCAGTTACGAGATCCTTGGGACCCAGTACTTC
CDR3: CASSYEILGTQYF

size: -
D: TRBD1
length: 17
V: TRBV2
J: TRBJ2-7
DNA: TGTGCCAGCAGGGAGATGACACCGGGACAGGATTCCTACGAGCAGTACTTC
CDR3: CASREMTPGQDSYEQYF

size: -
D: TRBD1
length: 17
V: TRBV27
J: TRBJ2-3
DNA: TGTGCCAGCAGCCGTCCTGCCTCCAGGGGGATCACAGATACGCAGTATTTT
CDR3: CASSRPASRGITDTQYF